This T cell receptor (beta chain) was sequenced in a study of T-cell reconstitution after alpha-beta-depleted transplantation in children. This sample's TCRbeta library carried unique molecular identifier barcodes. TCRdb itself ran the PCR reads through MiXCR, one entry per CDR3 protein. The table lists 350,000 to 450,000 distinct CDR3 sequences, about 14% of them singletons. The length of the CDR3 is 15 residues. CDR1 SGHAT and CDR2 FQNNGV come from the germline V gene. Trimming cost V 5 bases and J 9 bases, with 20 bases left between them. J is TRBJ2-1 and V is TRBV11-2, with unresolved D. This TCR was sampled from a human donor who donated a stem cell graft to a child with Fanconi anemia. Sequencing was performed on PBMCs, taken from the stem cell graft. CDR3 region: CASSLRPYPGTEQFF. The CDR3, as DNA: TGTGCCAGCAGCCTACGGCCCTATCCAGGCACTGAGCAGTTCTTC.